The 3 T cell receptor beta chains presented below share a single source sample, sequenced in a study of blood T cell repertoires in COVID-19. Assay used: immunoSEQ multiplex PCR; TCRdb lists only in-frame clones, some missing. The data show 60,000 to 65,000 clones, about 75% seen once. Sequencing input: peripheral blood. The receptor set was obtained from a woman of 80 years or more with acute or convalescent COVID-19.

The chain is built from TRBV28 and TRBJ2-7; 12 nucleotides match TRBD1. Germline CDR1 is MDHEN and CDR2 is SYDVKM. V lost 3 bases and J lost 7; bases outside the gene matches: 4. The CDR3 extends over 14 amino acids. The CDR3 nucleotides read TGTGCCAGCAGTTTCGGGGACAGGGGGCAGGAGCAGTACTTC. It is translated as CASSFGDRGQEQYF.

This clone was observed a few times. The V and J genes are TRBV18 and TRBJ2-5; 7 positions agree with TRBD1. The trim removed 3 bases at V and 5 bases at J, leaving 6 bases unmatched. The germline V gene encodes CDR1 KGHSH and CDR2 LQKENI. The CDR3 loop spans 14 amino acids. The CDR3: CASSPQAQGETQYF. The CDR3 DNA reads as TGTGCCAGCTCACCCCAGGCACAGGGGGAGACCCAGTACTTC.

The chain carries TRBV27 and TRBJ1-2; perhaps TRBD1 as D (5 bases). Germline values: CDR1 MNHEY, CDR2 SMNVEV (reference sequence). The CDR3 consists of 13 residues. V was shortened by 6 bases and J by 8 bases, with 16 bases between the two germline ends. The CDR3 protein is CASRGTSDGGYTF. DNA of the CDR3: TGTGCCAGCAGGGGGACTAGTGATGGAGGCTACACCTTC.